This is a list of T cell receptor beta chains from one sample in a study of human CD4 T cells and Enterobacteriaceae. TCRdb's table, derived via immunoSEQ multiplex PCR, lists solely in-frame clones and lacks some. The sample holds under 35,000 clones, around 80% seen once. Specimen: memory CD4+ T cells from blood. The source of these receptors is a human donor in good health. CDR3s include the opening cysteine and the closing phenylalanine or tryptophan. The D gene is left open where the match is weak. Clone size, where shown, is once, few, many, or a class for clones that have expanded.

V gene,clone size,J gene,D gene,CDR3 DNA,CDR3 protein
TRBV6-5,NA,TRBJ2-1,NA,TGTGCCAGCAGTTACGGAACGGGGACCTACAATGAGCAGTTCTTC,CASSYGTGTYNEQFF
TRBV27,NA,TRBJ1-5,NA,TGTGCCAGCAGACGTTCCCACGGATACAATCAGCCCCAGCATTTT,CASRRSHGYNQPQHF
TRBV27,once,TRBJ2-1,TRBD1,TGTGCCAGCAGTCCGATCGGACAGGGCCAATACAATGAGCAGTTCTTC,CASSPIGQGQYNEQFF
TRBV7-9,few,TRBJ2-2,TRBD2,TGTGCCAGCAGCTATCTAGCGGGAGTAAGGACCGGGGAGCTGTTTTTT,CASSYLAGVRTGELFF
TRBV28,once,TRBJ2-5,TRBD2,TGTGCCAGCAAGAGGACTAGGGAGACCCAGTACTTC,CASKRTRETQYF
TRBV5-4,NA,TRBJ1-1,TRBD1,TGTGCCAGCAGCCGAGACCAGACAGGGGGGGAGACTGAAGCTTTCTTT,CASSRDQTGGETEAFF
TRBV4-1,NA,TRBJ1-1,NA,TGCGCCAGCAGCCAACATACAGCGAACACTGAAGCTTTCTTT,CASSQHTANTEAFF
TRBV7-2,NA,TRBJ2-1,NA,TGTGCCAGCAGCTTAGCCTGGGAGAATGAGCAGTTCTTC,CASSLAWENEQFF
TRBV2,NA,TRBJ1-4,TRBD1,TGTGCCAGCAGGGCGGACAGGGGCACTAATGAAAAACTGTTTTTT,CASRADRGTNEKLFF
TRBV6-1,NA,TRBJ1-2,NA,TGTGCCAGCAGTGATGCGGGTTATAACTATGGCTACACCTTC,CASSDAGYNYGYTF
TRBV7-6,NA,TRBJ2-7,TRBD1,TGTGCCAGCAGTTCCGGGACAGGGTTCAACGAGCAGTACTTC,CASSSGTGFNEQYF
TRBV13,NA,TRBJ2-7,TRBD2,TGTGCCAGCAGCCCCTTGACAAGGCGGGAGGGCCCTTCCACTAGCTCCTACGAGCAGTACTTC,CASSPLTRREGPSTSSYEQYF
TRBV28,NA,TRBJ2-3,NA,TGTGCCAGCAGTTTTAATAGGGGCAGCACAGATACGCAGTATTTT,CASSFNRGSTDTQYF
TRBV30,NA,TRBJ1-1,NA,TGTGCCTGGAGTCGACAGAACACTGAAGCTTTCTTT,CAWSRQNTEAFF
TRBV2,NA,TRBJ1-5,NA,TGTGCCAGCGGAGGGACTCTACGGTCCTATAGCAATCAGCCCCAGCATTTT,CASGGTLRSYSNQPQHF
TRBV9,NA,TRBJ2-7,NA,TGTGCCAGCAGCGTAGGCAGGGTGGGCGAGCAGTACTTC,CASSVGRVGEQYF
TRBV28,NA,TRBJ2-6,TRBD1,TGTGCCAGCAGTACCCTCCGGGACAGGGCAACTGGGGCCAACGTCCTGACTTTC,CASSTLRDRATGANVLTF
TRBV6-6,NA,TRBJ2-7,TRBD1,TGTGCCAGCAGTTACCGACAGGGGTTGAGCTCCTACGAGCAGTACTTC,CASSYRQGLSSYEQYF
TRBV5-1,NA,TRBJ2-1,NA,TGCGCCAGCAGCTTGTGGCGGGATTTAGGCGATGAGCAGTTCTTC,CASSLWRDLGDEQFF
TRBV28,NA,TRBJ2-2,NA,TGTGCCAGCAGTTCGCGGAACACCGGGGAGCTGTTTTTT,CASSSRNTGELFF
TRBV19,NA,TRBJ2-1,TRBD2,TGTGCCAGTAGTATTACCCCAGCGGGAGGGAACAATGAGCAGTTCTTC,CASSITPAGGNNEQFF
TRBV7-9,NA,TRBJ2-5,NA,TGTGCCATCCGAGGGGGACCCGGCCAAGAGACCCAGTACTTC,CAIRGGPGQETQYF
TRBV29-1,NA,TRBJ2-5,TRBD1,TGCAGCTCCTCTCGACAGGGGAAAGAGACCCAGTACTTC,CSSSRQGKETQYF
TRBV6-7,NA,TRBJ2-1,NA,TGTGCCAGCAGTTACCCGAACCCTCGAAAGGGCTCGGACAATGAGCAGTTCTTC,CASSYPNPRKGSDNEQFF
TRBV19,NA,TRBJ1-5,NA,TGTGCCAGTACTAAATCGGGCCAGCCCCAGCATTTT,CASTKSGQPQHF
TRBV4-1,NA,TRBJ2-7,TRBD2,TGCGCCAGCAGCCAAGGGCGGGAGCTCTCCTACGAGCAGTACTTC,CASSQGRELSYEQYF
TRBV4-2,once,TRBJ2-7,NA,TGTGCCAGCAGCCAAGATCTAGGGTTAGGCGAGCAGTACTTC,CASSQDLGLGEQYF
TRBV18,few,TRBJ1-1,TRBD1,TGTGCCAGCTCACCGACAGGGCCCACTGAAGCTTTCTTT,CASSPTGPTEAFF
TRBV2,NA,TRBJ2-1,NA,TGTGCCAGCAGCCAAAGGGATTCGGGGAATGAGCAGTTCTTC,CASSQRDSGNEQFF
TRBV2,few,TRBJ1-5,NA,TGTGCCAGCAGGAATAGCAATCAGCCCCAGCATTTT,CASRNSNQPQHF
TRBV5-1,NA,TRBJ2-3,TRBD2,TGCGCCAGCAGCGGCGGGACTAGCGGGGCCGGGGGCACAGATACGCAGTATTTT,CASSGGTSGAGGTDTQYF
TRBV5-4,NA,TRBJ2-5,TRBD1,TGTGCCAGCAGCTTGGGGACAGGAGAAGAGACCCAGTACTTC,CASSLGTGEETQYF
TRBV7-3,NA,TRBJ2-7,NA,TGTGCCAGCAGCTCTATACTACTGACCTACGAGCAGTACTTC,CASSSILLTYEQYF
TRBV11-3,NA,TRBJ2-1,TRBD1,TGTGCCAGCAGCATCTCTAACAGGGGAAAGCAGTTCTTC,CASSISNRGKQFF
TRBV7-9,NA,TRBJ2-7,NA,TGTGCCAGCAGCTTAGGGGCGGGGATCTCCTACGAGCAGTACTTC,CASSLGAGISYEQYF
TRBV2,NA,TRBJ2-1,TRBD1,TGTGCCAGCGGGCGACAGGGACCCCAGGAGCAGTTCTTC,CASGRQGPQEQFF